The 21 T cell receptor beta chains given below trace back to one sample, sequenced in a study of spatial heterogeneity in lung cancer. Regarding time point: blood at routine non-recurrence follow-up after resection. Whole RNA, which was extracted from tumor, nontumor lung tissue or frozen PBMC, was sequenced without any cell sorting. Via MiXCR, TCRdb re-called the 5' RACE reads, giving one row per CDR3 protein. The table lists about 25,000 distinct CDR3 sequences, approximately 6% of them singletons. Sample: PBMCs, taken at follow-up. The receptor set was obtained from a male donor with early-stage non-small cell lung cancer.

This clonotype was detected ten times or more. The chain combines TRBV29-1 with TRBJ1-2, with D possibly matching TRBD1 (6 bases). CDR1 is SQVTM, CDR2 ANQGSEA, per germline. The CDR3 has 12 amino acids. Trimming removed 6 bases from V and 3 bases from J, with 11 bases in between. CDR3 coding DNA: TGCAGCGTGGGGGCAGGGGACTATGGCTACACCTTC. Residues: CSVGAGDYGYTF.

DNA for the CDR3: TGTGCCAGCAGCGCCCATTCTGTGGAGACCCAGTACTTC. Amino acid sequence: CASSAHSVETQYF. The genes are TRBV9 and TRBJ2-5; D uncertain. Looked up from germline, CDR1 is SGDLS and CDR2 is YYNGEE. CDR3 length: 13 amino acids. Between the trimmed V and J ends, which lost 3 bases and 5 bases, there was a span of 11 bases.

V is TRBV2 and J is TRBJ2-1; tentatively, D is TRBD2 (6 bases). The V end lost 8 bases, the J end lost 15 bases, and 23 bases lay between the germline ends. The CDR3 has 13 residues. CDR1 is SNHLY, CDR2 FYNNEI, per germline. As DNA, the CDR3 is TGTGCCAGCGATAGAGGTAGAAGGGACTGGGTGTTCTTC. This encodes CASDRGRRDWVFF.

This clonotype was seen many times. The CDR3 loop is CASSLRRSGVATDTQYF. DNA of the CDR3: TGTGCCAGCAGCCTCCGGCGTAGCGGGGTGGCTACAGATACGCAGTATTTT. V gene TRBV11-3 combines with J gene TRBJ2-3; the match to TRBD2 covers 8 bases. The CDR3 consists of 17 residues. Per germline, CDR1 SGHNT and CDR2 YENEEA. Trimming cost V 5 bases and J 3 bases; bases outside gene matches: 13. Variable domain in full (rest from reference TRBV11-3 and TRBJ2-3): EAGVVQSPRYKIIEKKQPVAFWCNPISGHNTLYWYLQNLGQGPELLIRYENEEAVDDSQLPKDRFSAERLKGVDSTLKIQPAELGDSAVYLCASSLRRSGVATDTQYFGPGTRLTVL.

This clonotype was observed at least ten times. The DNA of the CDR3 is TGTGCCATCAGTGTCAGTAACTATGGCTACACCTTC. Protein sequence: CAISVSNYGYTF. The chain carries TRBV10-3 and TRBJ1-2; D call uncertain. In germline, CDR1 is ENHRY, CDR2 SYGVKD. The CDR3 runs 12 residues. The V end was cut by 4 bases, the J end by 1 base, with 4 bases between.

In its sample, this clonotype was seen many times. This rearrangement joins TRBV7-2 to TRBJ2-1; D is uncertain. The CDR3 sequence is 14 residues long. From germline, CDR1 is SGHTA and CDR2 FQGNSA. V shed 2 bases and J shed 5 bases, with 10 bases lying between them. The CDR3 bases are TGTGCCAGCAGCTTAAGGCGACACCACAATGAGCAGTTCTTC. This codes for CASSLRRHHNEQFF.

This clonotype came up many times. The chain uses TRBV6-2 or TRBV6-3 and TRBJ2-3; 14 bases align to TRBD2. The CDR3 is made up of 18 amino acids. The junction had 11 bases not matched to a gene; V was cut back by 5 bases and J by 4 bases. Germline V gives CDR1 MNHEY, CDR2 SVGEGT. The CDR3, as DNA: TGTGCCAGCAGTCCACTGACTAGCGGGAGGGTGCATGCAGATACGCAGTATTTT. Residues: CASSPLTSGRVHADTQYF.

This clonotype was seen many times. The CDR3 spells CSAREAGGPDTQYF. The CDR3 bases are TGCAGTGCTAGAGAAGCGGGAGGGCCAGATACGCAGTATTTT. This sequence joins TRBV20-1 and TRBJ2-3, with 10 bases fitting TRBD2. J lost 4 bases, V lost 0 bases, and 1 base had no gene match. Germline V CDR1 and CDR2: DFQATT, SNEGSKA (reference sequence). The CDR3 sequence is 14 residues long.

This clonotype turned up a few times. V is TRBV18 and J is TRBJ2-3, with D tentatively TRBD2 (7 bases). The CDR3 is 18 amino acids. Germline lookup yields CDR1 KGHSH and CDR2 LQKENI. V was cut by 3 bases and J by 1 base, with 20 bases left in between. CDR3 sequence reads: CASSPLAGGARGTDTQYF. Here the CDR3 DNA reads TGTGCCAGCTCACCCCTTGCTGGGGGGGCCCGGGGCACAGATACGCAGTATTTT.

This clonotype was seen at least ten times. The V gene is TRBV12-3 or TRBV12-4, the J gene TRBJ2-6; D is perhaps TRBD2 (5 bases). V lost 3 bases to trimming and J lost 0 bases, with 15 bases between them. There are 18 residues in the CDR3. The CDR3 DNA reads as TGTGCCAGCAGTTTGAAGCGGACCCTCCTCTCTGGGGCCAACGTCCTGACTTTC. This encodes CASSLKRTLLSGANVLTF.

A single count supports this clonotype. V is TRBV28 and J is TRBJ2-1; D may be TRBD1 (6 bases). Germline V lookup: CDR1 MDHEN, CDR2 SYDVKM. This CDR3 spans 15 amino acids. The germline V and J ends were trimmed by 6 bases and 4 bases, with 16 bases remaining between them. Here the CDR3 DNA reads TGTGCCAGCAGCCTACCCCCCGACAGGTACAATGAGCAGTTCTTC. This sequence encodes CASSLPPDRYNEQFF.

This clonotype occurred many times. This rearrangement joins TRBV7-2 to TRBJ2-7, with D tentatively TRBD2 (5 bases). The CDR3 runs to 12 residues. From germline, CDR1 is SGHTA and CDR2 FQGNSA. V was trimmed by 2 bases and J by 7 bases, leaving 9 bases between them. CDR3 sequence reads: CASSLTGGEQYF. Written as DNA, the CDR3 is TGTGCCAGCAGCTTAACTGGCGGGGAGCAGTACTTC.

In this sample, this clonotype is medium-sized. The DNA is left out, because the CDR3 cannot be placed on it with certainty; the CDR3 is given as TCRdb lists it. The chain carries TRBV30 and TRBJ1-1. CDR1 GTSNPN and CDR2 SVGIG come from the germline V gene (reference sequence). The CDR3 has 9 residues if both end residues are counted. CDR3 loop: CAWAHGTFF.

A few counts support this clonotype. V and J are TRBV24-1 and TRBJ2-1, with TRBD2 identical over 10 bases. Germline CDR1 reads KGHDR; CDR2 reads SFDVKD. This CDR3 spans 15 amino acids. The junction had 6 bases not matched to a gene; V was cut back by 4 bases and J by 7 bases. CDR3 in amino acids: CATSEPGTSVNEQFF. The CDR3 DNA is TGTGCCACCAGTGAACCCGGGACTAGCGTGAATGAGCAGTTCTTC.

The gene calls are TRBV5-6 and TRBJ2-5; D gene ambiguous. V was clipped by 2 bases and J by 0 bases, with 5 bases between them. This CDR3 is built from 13 residues. Germline assignment: CDR1 SGHDT and CDR2 YYEEEE. In DNA, the CDR3 is TGTGCCAGCAGCTTCAGCTACCAAGAGACCCAGTACTTC. This sequence encodes CASSFSYQETQYF.

In its sample, this clonotype was seen many times. The chain combines TRBV2 with TRBJ1-4; D gene ambiguous. Looked up from germline, CDR1 is SNHLY and CDR2 is FYNNEI. This CDR3 contains 12 residues. Trimming took 7 bases from V and 7 from J, leaving 10 bases between them. CDR3 region: CASNGIGEKLFF. In nucleotides, the CDR3 is TGTGCCAGCAATGGGATTGGTGAAAAACTGTTTTTT.

This clonotype was detected ten times or more. The chain has TRBV3-1 and TRBJ2-3; no firm D call. In germline, CDR1 is LGHDT, CDR2 YNNKEL (reference sequence). This CDR3 has 12 residues. V lost 3 bases and J 5 bases, leaving 6 bases between the germline ends. CDR3 DNA sequence: TGTGCCAGCAGCCACGACCAAGATACGCAGTATTTT. It codes for CASSHDQDTQYF.

This clonotype was seen repeatedly, ten times or more. The chain employs TRBV5-1 and TRBJ2-2, with TRBD2 matching over 7 bases. With V trimmed by 7 bases and J by 3 bases, 9 bases remained unmatched. Germline CDR1 SGHRS, CDR2 YFSETQ. The CDR3 runs 15 residues. The CDR3 nucleotides are TGCGCCAGCCAGTATGGCGGGAGTGACACCGGGGAGCTGTTTTTT. It yields the protein CASQYGGSDTGELFF.

This clonotype has a count of ten or more. The chain recombines TRBV7-2 with TRBJ2-5; D tentatively fits TRBD1 or TRBD2 (5 bases each). V lost 6 bases and J 5 bases, leaving 13 bases between the germline ends. The CDR3 consists of 13 residues. CDR1 is SGHTA, CDR2 FQGNSA, per germline. CDR3 residues: CASRSGDRETQYF. Here the CDR3 DNA reads TGTGCCAGCAGGTCCGGGGACCGGGAGACCCAGTACTTC.

This clonotype is a singleton in its sample. Just one base apart from a much larger clone, this may be a read error. The gene calls are TRBV21-1 and TRBJ1-2; the listed D gene, TRBD1, was not tested against the DNA. TRBV21-1 is a pseudogene. The CDR3 consists of 16 residues. As DNA, the CDR3 is TGTGCCAGCAGCAAATCCTTTCAAGCAGGGTCCTATGGCTACACCTTC. Its protein product is CASSKSFQAGSYGYTF.

The rearrangement uses TRBV28 and TRBJ1-5; unclear D gene. CDR3 length equals 14 residues. Germline CDR1 is MDHEN and CDR2 is SYDVKM. The V end lost 3 bases, the J end lost 4 bases, and 10 bases lay between the germline ends. As DNA, the CDR3 is TGTGCCAGCAGTTTTAACGGGGTTAATCAGCCCCAGCATTTT. It yields the protein CASSFNGVNQPQHF.